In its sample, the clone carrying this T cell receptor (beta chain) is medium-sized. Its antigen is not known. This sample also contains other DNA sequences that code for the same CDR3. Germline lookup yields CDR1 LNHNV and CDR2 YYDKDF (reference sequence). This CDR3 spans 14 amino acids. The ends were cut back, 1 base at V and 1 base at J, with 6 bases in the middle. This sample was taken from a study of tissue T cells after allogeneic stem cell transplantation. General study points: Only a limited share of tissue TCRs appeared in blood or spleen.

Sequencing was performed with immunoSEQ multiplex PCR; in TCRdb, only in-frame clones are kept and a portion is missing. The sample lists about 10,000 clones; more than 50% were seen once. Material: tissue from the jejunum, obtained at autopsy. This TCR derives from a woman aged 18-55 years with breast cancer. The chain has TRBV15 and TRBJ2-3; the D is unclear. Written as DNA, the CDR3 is TGTGCCACCAGCAGAGCCCGCGGCACAGATACGCAGTATTTT. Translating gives CATSRARGTDTQYF.